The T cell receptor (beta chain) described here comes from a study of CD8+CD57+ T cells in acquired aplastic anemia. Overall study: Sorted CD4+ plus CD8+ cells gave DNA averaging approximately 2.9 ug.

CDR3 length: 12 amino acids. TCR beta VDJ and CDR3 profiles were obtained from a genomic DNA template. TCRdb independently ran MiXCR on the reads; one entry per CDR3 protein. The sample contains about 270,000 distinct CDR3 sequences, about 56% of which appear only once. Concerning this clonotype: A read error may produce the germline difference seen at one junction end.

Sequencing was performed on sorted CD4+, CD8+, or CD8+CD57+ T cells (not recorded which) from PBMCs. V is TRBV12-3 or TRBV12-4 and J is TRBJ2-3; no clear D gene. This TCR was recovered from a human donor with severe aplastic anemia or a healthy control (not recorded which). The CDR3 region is CASSLGTDTQCF. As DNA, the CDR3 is TGTGCCAGCAGCTTGGGCACAGATACGCAGTGTTTT.